This T cell receptor beta chain originates from a study of CD8 T cells in ankylosing spondylitis. Overall study findings and caveats: Among TCR beta sequences, a motif of several highly homologous variants appeared characteristic of ankylosing spondylitis blood. Within matched ankylosing spondylitis synovial fluid, disease-linked clones were reportedly significantly enriched.

A remark on this clonotype: The antigen is not known.

By quantitative 5'-RACE with molecular barcodes, the TCR beta libraries were made. TCRdb redid the calling of the 5' RACE reads with MiXCR, one entry per CDR3 protein. The sample holds some 340,000 distinct CDR3 sequences, under 15% seen once. This CDR3 spans 12 amino acids. Germline assignment: CDR1 SGHTA and CDR2 FQGNSA. Between the trimmed V and J ends, which lost 6 bases and 1 base, there was a span of 7 bases. The receptor's source is a male donor with ankylosing spondylitis or in good health (not recorded which). Material: blood, either unsorted or a sorted T cell fraction (not recorded which). The chain couples TRBV7-2 to TRBJ2-7; possible D gene TRBD1, 5 bases. As DNA, the CDR3 is TGTGCCAGCAGGGGGCTATCCTACGAGCAGTACTTC. Translated: CASRGLSYEQYF.